These 16 T cell receptor beta chains came from one sample sequenced in a study of blood T cell repertoires in COVID-19. Assay: immunoSEQ multiplex PCR; the TCRdb copy retains only in-frame clones and omits some. The sample includes 250,000 to 350,000 clones, around 90% of them seen just once. Material for sequencing was peripheral blood. The receptors derive from a man aged 18 to 30 with active or convalescent COVID-19.

CDR3 loop: CASSLQGIMITEAFF. For the CDR3, the DNA is TGTGCCAGCAGTTTACAGGGAATCATGATCACTGAAGCTTTCTTT. The chain recombines TRBV2 with TRBJ1-1; perhaps TRBD1 as D (6 bases). Deletions cut 5 bases from V and 4 bases from J, with 17 bases between. CDR3 length equals 15 residues. Germline V gene sequence: CDR1 SNHLY, CDR2 FYNNEI.

The V gene is TRBV11-2, the J gene TRBJ2-3; 8 bases fit TRBD2. V was clipped by 3 bases and J by 3 bases; unmatched bases: 8. Germline CDR1 SGHAT, CDR2 FQNNGV. CDR3 size: 16 residues. CDR3 sequence reads: CASSFGAGVQTDTQYF. The DNA of the CDR3 is TGTGCCAGCAGCTTCGGAGCGGGAGTTCAGACAGATACGCAGTATTTT.

The genes are TRBV6-6 and TRBJ1-2; 7 bases agree with TRBD1. CDR1 and CDR2 from the germline V gene are MNHNY and SVGAGI (reference sequence). The CDR3 is made up of 14 amino acids. Unmatched junction bases numbered 13, after V lost 7 bases and J lost 8 bases. The CDR3 sequence: CASIKGTVDLGYTF. The CDR3 DNA reads as TGTGCCAGCATTAAAGGGACAGTCGACTTAGGCTACACCTTC.

This chain uses TRBV7-6 with TRBJ1-4, with D unclear. In germline, CDR1 is SGHVS, CDR2 FNYEAQ. This CDR3 is built from 20 residues. V lost 0 bases and J 2 bases, leaving 22 bases between the germline ends. CDR3 loop: CASSLAYAAATKVTNEKLFF. CDR3 DNA sequence: TGTGCCAGCAGCTTAGCATATGCGGCAGCCACCAAAGTCACTAATGAAAAACTGTTTTTT.

This sequence joins TRBV27 and TRBJ1-6; D is unclear. Trimming cost V 2 bases and J 8 bases, with 7 bases left between them. The germline V gene has CDR1 MNHEY and CDR2 SMNVEV (reference sequence). CDR3 length equals 13 residues. DNA for the CDR3: TGTGCCAGCAGTTTAATAGTGGATTCACCCCTCCACTTT. It encodes CASSLIVDSPLHF.

The chain uses TRBV5-6 and TRBJ1-1; maybe TRBD1 (6 bases). Trimming shortened V by 0 bases and J by 6 bases, and 18 bases separated the two germline ends. Germline V CDR1 and CDR2: SGHDT, YYEEEE. The CDR3 totals 16 residues. CDR3 in amino acids: CASSLALGARAAEAFF. For the CDR3, the DNA is TGTGCCAGCAGCTTGGCCTTGGGGGCGCGGGCAGCTGAAGCTTTCTTT.

The gene calls are TRBV7-2 and TRBJ2-3; 11 nucleotides align to TRBD2. The V gene end was trimmed by 1 base and the J gene end by 0 bases; junction bases not matched to a gene: 6. Germline V CDR1 and CDR2: SGHTA, FQGNSA. CDR3 length: 18 amino acids. CDR3 sequence reads: CASSLVSGRGFSTDTQYF. The CDR3 DNA follows: TGTGCCAGCAGCTTAGTTAGCGGGAGGGGGTTTAGCACAGATACGCAGTATTTT.

The chain couples TRBV11-3 to TRBJ2-2; D remains unclear. Germline V gives CDR1 SGHNT, CDR2 YENEEA. The CDR3 contains 13 residues. V lost 2 bases, J lost 5 bases, and 6 bases lay in between. CDR3 sequence (DNA): TGTGCCAGCAGCTTACTGAGGACCGGGGAGCTGTTTTTT. Its translation: CASSLLRTGELFF.

The V call is TRBV4-1, the J call TRBJ1-1; TRBD1 matches 7 bases. J gave up 6 bases and V 4 bases, and 8 bases lay outside the gene matches. CDR1 and CDR2 (germline): MGHRA, YSYEKL. The CDR3 has 14 residues. The DNA of the CDR3 is TGCGCCAGCAGCCCCCGACAGGGAAACTCTGAAGCTTTCTTT. As protein: CASSPRQGNSEAFF.

The genes are TRBV3-1 (or the pseudogene TRBV3-2) and TRBJ2-7; 13 bases fit TRBD2. The CDR3 extends over 16 amino acids. From germline, CDR1 is LGHDT and CDR2 YNNKEL (reference sequence). Trimming took 3 bases from V and 1 from J; bases not matched to a gene: 3. CDR3 sequence reads: CASSQGLAGNSYEQYF. CDR3 in DNA: TGTGCCAGCAGCCAGGGACTAGCGGGAAATTCCTACGAGCAGTACTTC.

The rearrangement joins TRBV5-4 to TRBJ2-1; the match to TRBD2 covers 9 bases. J was trimmed by 9 bases and V by 4 bases; bases with no gene match: 5. The CDR3 has 13 residues. Germline loops: CDR1 SGHNT, CDR2 YYREEE (reference sequence). CDR3 sequence (DNA): TGTGCCAGCAGCCTTAGCGGGAGTGCTGAGCAGTTCTTC. The encoded protein is CASSLSGSAEQFF.

CDR3 in amino acids: CASSMAALGHTDTQYF. In nucleotides, the CDR3 is TGTGCCAGCAGCATGGCCGCCTTAGGACACACAGATACGCAGTATTTT. The chain links TRBV21-1 to TRBJ2-3; the table's TRBD1 call for D was not verified on the DNA. TRBV21-1 is a pseudogene. This CDR3 contains 16 residues.

The chain joins TRBV15 to TRBJ2-1; D is possibly TRBD1 (6 bases). Trimming stripped 0 bases from V and 2 bases from J, with 11 bases between. This CDR3 comprises 16 residues. In germline, CDR1 is LNHNV, CDR2 YYDKDF (reference sequence). This CDR3 is CATSRDLRTAYNEQFF. The CDR3 DNA sequence: TGTGCCACCAGCAGAGATTTACGGACAGCCTACAATGAGCAGTTCTTC.

The CDR3 coding sequence is TGTGCCAGCAGTTCTTGGACAGGGCAAGAGACCCAGTACTTC. Residues: CASSSWTGQETQYF. The rearrangement uses TRBV7-9 and TRBJ2-5, with 8 bases identical to TRBD1. The CDR3 is made up of 14 amino acids. V lost 6 bases to trimming and J lost 2 bases; unmatched junction nucleotides: 5. Germline CDR1 is SEHNR and CDR2 is FQNEAQ (reference sequence).

This clone has a handful of counts. The germline gene is not matched at one end of the junction; a read error may be the cause. The chain has TRBV5-1 and TRBJ2-7; D possibly corresponds to TRBD2 (5 bases). The germline CDR1 and CDR2 sequences are SGHRS and YFSETQ. The CDR3 is 8 amino acids. The CDR3 protein is CASSSGIF. CDR3 nucleotides: TGCGCCAGCAGCTCCGGGATTTTC.

The chain carries TRBV9 and TRBJ2-1; D is perhaps TRBD1 (5 bases). V shed 0 bases and J shed 3 bases, with 10 bases lying between them. Germline CDR1 is SGDLS and CDR2 is YYNGEE. The CDR3 is 15 amino acids. CDR3 sequence reads: CASSVGGGYYNEQFF. The DNA of the CDR3 is TGTGCCAGCAGCGTAGGGGGCGGTTACTACAATGAGCAGTTCTTC.